This entry describes one TCR beta chain. Compared with germline, one end of the junction differs, possibly owing to a read error. The data belong to a study of T-cell reconstitution after alpha-beta-depleted transplantation in children. Unique molecular identifiers were used to barcode this TCRbeta library. TCRdb reprocessed the PCR reads via MiXCR and lists one record per CDR3 protein. The sample consists of some 640,000 distinct CDR3 sequences, around a sixth of them appearing once. This receptor was obtained from a human donor who donated a stem cell graft to a child with acute myeloid leukemia. The input for sequencing was PBMCs from the stem cell graft donor, taken from the stem cell graft.

The CDR3 DNA reads TGTGCCAGCCGTTTCGGGCAGGGGGCTGTCGGGGAGCTGTTTTTT. Its translation: CASRFGQGAVGELFF. V gene TRBV27 combines with J gene TRBJ2-2; 8 nucleotides align to TRBD1. The CDR3 runs 15 residues. Germline values: CDR1 MNHEY, CDR2 SMNVEV (reference sequence).